The rows below give T cell receptor beta chains drawn from one sample of a study of Graves' ophthalmopathy and Graves' hyperthyroidism. TCRdb re-analysed the multiplex PCR reads in MiXCR, keeping a single row per CDR3 protein. Found here are over 450,000 distinct CDR3 sequences, roughly an eighth of them singletons; the top ten hold approximately 9.8%. The specimen sequenced was blood. Receptors originate from a woman younger than 45 with Graves' ophthalmopathy. CDR3s leave out the opening cysteine and the closing phenylalanine or tryptophan. The D gene is left open where the match is weak.

v_call	d_call	cdr3_length	j_call	cdr3_aa
TRBV28	TRBD2	14	TRBJ2-4	ASRLAGGGAKNIQY
TRBV2	.	13	TRBJ2-2	ASSELSANTGELF
TRBV7-9	.	11	TRBJ1-2	ASSLSRSYGYT
TRBV19	.	12	TRBJ1-2	ASSIEERGHGYT
TRBV29-1	.	11	TRBJ2-7	STRGRPAYEQY
TRBV7-8	.	12	TRBJ2-7	ASSPMKSSYEQY
TRBV7-3	.	11	TRBJ2-5	ASSATPQETQY
TRBV28	TRBD1	16	TRBJ1-5	ASSFDPWDRDSNQPQH
TRBV28	.	12	TRBJ2-7	ASSLVGGTYEQY
TRBV20-1	.	11	TRBJ2-5	SLSGQTRETQY
TRBV6-2/TRBV6-3	TRBD2	11	TRBJ2-5	ASRRLAIETQY
TRBV6-2/TRBV6-3	.	12	TRBJ1-5	ATVGWVGNQPQH
TRBV20-1	.	12	TRBJ2-5	SAAEQGFRETQY
TRBV20-1	.	12	TRBJ2-7	SAIKTGRKVRQY
TRBV6-2/TRBV6-3	.	16	TRBJ1-5	ASSYKGLKRPARQPQH
TRBV12-3/TRBV12-4	TRBD1	12	TRBJ1-5	ASSFRDRNQPQH
TRBV19	TRBD1	10	TRBJ1-1	ATRGQGSEAF
TRBV10-3	.	13	TRBJ1-6	AISGGSRYNSPLH
TRBV4-1	.	12	TRBJ2-7	ASSHNRVTYEQY
TRBV25-1	.	11	TRBJ2-7	ASSEYAGYEQY
TRBV11-2	.	11	TRBJ2-7	ASGRDSNYEQY
TRBV7-6	.	11	TRBJ2-7	ASSSLAGREQY
TRBV2	.	12	TRBJ2-7	ASSAGLYSYDQY
TRBV6-2/TRBV6-3	.	14	TRBJ2-5	ASSYSGHSNQETQY
TRBV27	.	11	TRBJ1-5	ASSLVGNQPQH
TRBV28	TRBD2	13	TRBJ2-2	ASSARERAFRELF
TRBV20-1	.	12	TRBJ2-6	SARGDSGANVLT
TRBV19	.	13	TRBJ2-5	ASSSAGHSQETQY
TRBV27	.	12	TRBJ1-2	ASWNPPLNYGYT
TRBV20-1	.	13	TRBJ1-3	SAERQVGSGNTIY
TRBV7-8	.	14	TRBJ2-4	ASSLQGRLAKNIKY
TRBV6-1	.	11	TRBJ2-2	ASSVGPTGELF
TRBV7-6	.	17	TRBJ2-7	ASSSLGQVGDIGLGEQY
TRBV19	TRBD1	13	TRBJ2-7	ASGLQLGGGYEQY
TRBV27	TRBD1	12	TRBJ1-2	ASSLSGGGFGYT
TRBV9	.	12	TRBJ2-7	ASSSSPGSYEQY
TRBV20-1	.	12	TRBJ2-4	SARDVVSVNIKY
TRBV6-5	.	14	TRBJ2-7	ASINSISSATYEQY
TRBV6-5	TRBD1	13	TRBJ1-2	ASSYSGTGAYGYT
TRBV7-3	.	11	TRBJ1-1	ASSAIFGTEAF
TRBV28	.	9	TRBJ1-5	ASSSVQPQH
TRBV24-1	TRBD2	14	TRBJ2-2	ATRPTSGGNTGELF
TRBV2	TRBD2	12	TRBJ2-7	ASSVVAGPSEQY
TRBV11-3	TRBD2	11	TRBJ2-5	ASSGGREGTQY
TRBV6-1	TRBD2	14	TRBJ2-5	ASSELSGEGQETQY
TRBV27	.	13	TRBJ1-2	ASSPQVVGSTGYT
TRBV28	.	12	TRBJ1-2	ASRSGGSNYGYT
TRBV27	.	11	TRBJ1-1	ATSTIQGTEAF
TRBV27	.	11	TRBJ1-6	ASRPAGNSPLH
TRBV9	.	12	TRBJ1-1	ASSVDLMNTEAF
TRBV10-2	.	13	TRBJ1-3	ASSESGRSGNTIY
TRBV2	.	12	TRBJ1-6	ASRLRDTHSPLH
TRBV14	.	13	TRBJ1-1	ASSQMGWTNTEAF
TRBV6-5	TRBD2	15	TRBJ2-5	ASSYVSSGRNQETQY
TRBV6-5	.	12	TRBJ1-1	ASSFGDMGTEAF
TRBV6-1	TRBD1	15	TRBJ1-5	ASSELYEGAGNQPQH
TRBV18	TRBD1	12	TRBJ1-1	ASSPGQGAYEAF
TRBV18	TRBD1	13	TRBJ1-2	ASSPETGVLYGYT
TRBV20-1	.	8	TRBJ2-7	SARDALEY
TRBV30	.	11	TRBJ1-1	AWGLEGGTEAF